The 32 T cell receptor beta chains listed next were all sequenced from one sample in a study of CD8+ T cells in alopecia areata. Researchers sorted CD4+ cells into CD25+CD127- cells for about five patients. Sequencing relied on a cDNA template that was reverse transcribed from extracted RNA. The table came from immunoSEQ multiplex PCR; TCRdb's copy has only in-frame clones and leaves some out. Of 37,000 or so clones listed, around 57% are singletons. Material: CD4+ Tregs sorted from blood. Receptor source: a human donor with alopecia areata.

This clone was found a few times. The sample holds other DNA sequences that translate to the same CDR3. The J gene is TRBJ2-1, the V gene TRBV6-6, with TRBD2 matching 11 bases. The V segment lost 5 bases and the J segment 3 bases; nucleotides outside the gene matches: 3. The CDR3 covers 15 residues. Germline CDR1 is MNHNY and CDR2 is SVGAGI (reference sequence). The CDR3 DNA reads TGTGCCAGCAGTCCCGGGACTAGCGGCTACAATGAGCAGTTCTTC. Translation gives CASSPGTSGYNEQFF.

The J gene is TRBJ1-5, the V gene TRBV5-1; 8 bases are a match to TRBD1. The CDR3 is made up of 15 amino acids. Germline V gives CDR1 SGHRS, CDR2 YFSETQ. Trimming took 0 bases from V and 6 from J; bases not matched to a gene: 5. CDR3 nucleotide sequence: TGCGCCAGCAGCTTGGGACAGGGGTATGGTCAGCCCCAGCATTTT. Residues: CASSLGQGYGQPQHF. Together with reference TRBV5-1 and TRBJ1-5, the CDR3 gives the full variable domain: KAGVTQTPRYLIKTRGQQVTLSCSPISGHRSVSWYQQTPGQGLQFLFEYFSETQRNKGNFPGRFSGRQFSNSRSEMNVSTLELGDSALYLCASSLGQGYGQPQHFGDGTRLSIL.

This chain joins TRBV23-1 and TRBJ1-5; TRBD1 matches 11 bases. TRBV23-1 is an ORF; its function is uncertain. With V trimmed by 4 bases and J by 2 bases, 1 base remained unmatched. This CDR3 comprises 15 residues. CDR3 protein: CASSRDRGCNQPQHF. In DNA, the CDR3 is TGCGCCAGCAGTCGGGACAGGGGGTGCAATCAGCCCCAGCATTTT.

The chain recombines TRBV14 with TRBJ2-5; D is undetermined. V lost 5 bases, J lost 4 bases, and 8 bases lay in between. Germline V gene sequence: CDR1 SGHDN, CDR2 FVKESK. The CDR3 loop spans 12 amino acids. CDR3 DNA sequence: TGTGCCAGCAGCGGCCATGGAGAGACCCAGTACTTC. Its protein is CASSGHGETQYF.

This chain links TRBV4-3 with TRBJ2-4, with 9 positions matching TRBD1. This CDR3 spans 13 amino acids. Germline loops: CDR1 LGHNA, CDR2 YSLEER. The V segment lost 3 bases and the J segment 7 bases; nucleotides outside the gene matches: 1. The CDR3 is CASSQDRGNIQYF. CDR3 DNA sequence: TGCGCCAGCAGCCAGGACAGGGGTAACATTCAGTACTTC.

V is TRBV29-1 and J is TRBJ2-2; TRBD1 matches at 9 bases. Germline-derived CDR1 and CDR2 are SQVTM and ANQGSEA. The junction had 1 base not matched to a gene; V was cut back by 4 bases and J by 4 bases. The CDR3 is 13 amino acids. CDR3 nucleotide sequence: TGCAGCGTTGCGACAGGGGGCACCGGGGAGCTGTTTTTT. Translating gives CSVATGGTGELFF.

The chain is built from TRBV6-5 and TRBJ2-7; the D gene is possibly TRBD1 (6 bases). V lost 7 bases and J lost 2, with 12 bases in between. CDR1 is MNHEY, CDR2 SVGAGI, per germline. The CDR3 sequence is 13 residues long. CDR3 DNA: TGTGCCAGCACCAACGCAGGGGCCTACGAGCAGTACTTC. As protein: CASTNAGAYEQYF.

This clone was seen only a few times. The chain employs TRBV11-2 and TRBJ2-7; TRBD1 aligns across 7 bases. The trim removed 5 bases at V and 2 bases at J, leaving 9 bases unmatched. CDR3 size: 15 residues. In germline, CDR1 is SGHAT, CDR2 FQNNGV. This chain's CDR3 is CASSLLRDSAYEQYF. The CDR3 DNA sequence: TGTGCCAGCAGCCTTCTACGGGACAGCGCCTACGAGCAGTACTTC.

The chain recombines TRBV5-1 with TRBJ2-3; 9 nucleotides agree with TRBD2. Germline values: CDR1 SGHRS, CDR2 YFSETQ. The CDR3 spans 13 residues. V was pared by 6 bases and J by 4 bases, with 3 bases of the junction left unmatched. CDR3 region: CASKVAGADTQYF. For the CDR3, the DNA is TGCGCCAGCAAGGTAGCGGGGGCAGATACGCAGTATTTT.

This rearrangement joins TRBV30 to TRBJ2-7; weak D call: TRBD2 (6 bases). Trimming removed 1 base at V and 0 bases at J, with 7 bases between. From germline, CDR1 is GTSNPN and CDR2 SVGIG (reference sequence). The CDR3 covers 13 residues. CDR3 DNA: TGTGCCTGGAGTGGCGGGATCTCCTACGAGCAGTACTTC. Translating it yields CAWSGGISYEQYF.

This chain uses TRBV5-4 with TRBJ2-1; 8 bases agree with TRBD2. The V and J ends lost 3 bases and 14 bases, in that order; junction bases with no gene match: 19. CDR1 is SGHNT, CDR2 YYREEE, per germline (reference sequence). This CDR3 has 16 residues. The CDR3, as DNA: TGTGCCAGCAGCTCCACACTTCGACTAGCGCCGATCGAGGAGTTCTTC. Translated, it gives CASSSTLRLAPIEEFF.

The V and J genes are TRBV5-1 and TRBJ1-4; weak D call: TRBD1 (5 bases). Germline lookup yields CDR1 SGHRS and CDR2 YFSETQ. V was pared by 0 bases and J by 3 bases, with 9 bases between. CDR3 length: 15 residues. Here the CDR3 reads CASSLDGAANEKLFF. For the CDR3, the DNA is TGCGCCAGCAGCTTGGATGGGGCGGCTAATGAAAAACTGTTTTTT.

The chain joins TRBV5-1 to TRBJ2-1; TRBD2 matches 10 bases. This CDR3 region has 15 residues. Trimming cost V 4 bases and J 3 bases; bases outside gene matches: 4. Germline V CDR1 and CDR2: SGHRS, YFSETQ. The CDR3 coding sequence is TGCGCCAGCAGCGTACTAGCGGGGATCTACAATGAGCAGTTCTTC. This gives the protein CASSVLAGIYNEQFF.

This clone appeared a few times. The gene calls are TRBV7-3 and TRBJ2-1; no reliable D call. The germline V gene has CDR1 SGHTA and CDR2 FQGTGA. The V and J ends lost 2 bases and 16 bases respectively, with 18 bases between them. The CDR3 spans 13 residues. The CDR3, as DNA: TGTGCCAGCAGCTTATCTGCACGGTCGCCAACATTCTTC. It codes for CASSLSARSPTFF.

The chain links TRBV6-5 to TRBJ1-2; 8 bases agree with TRBD1. V shed 4 bases and J 4 bases; nucleotides not matched to a gene: 2. CDR3 length equals 13 residues. In germline, CDR1 is MNHEY, CDR2 SVGAGI. The CDR3: CASSWDRSYGYTF. As DNA, the CDR3 is TGTGCCAGCAGTTGGGACAGGTCCTATGGCTACACCTTC.

This clone occurred a few times. The chain joins TRBV5-1 to TRBJ2-3; TRBD2 agrees at 8 bases. The CDR3 is 15 residues long. The V gene end was trimmed by 1 base and the J gene end by 4 bases; junction bases not matched to a gene: 5. Looked up from germline, CDR1 is SGHRS and CDR2 is YFSETQ. The CDR3 sequence is CASSLTSGSPDTQYF. For the CDR3, the DNA is TGCGCCAGCAGCTTGACCAGCGGGAGTCCAGATACGCAGTATTTT.

In its sample, this clone was seen a few times. J is TRBJ2-5 and V is TRBV5-1, with 7 bases fitting TRBD1. The V and J ends lost 4 bases and 2 bases, in that order; junction bases with no gene match: 5. CDR3 size: 14 residues. Germline V CDR1 and CDR2: SGHRS, YFSETQ. The CDR3 loop reads CASSGLRGQETQYF. The CDR3 bases are TGCGCCAGCAGCGGACTCAGGGGGCAAGAGACCCAGTACTTC.

This clone was found once. The chain joins TRBV7-2 to TRBJ2-3; 12 bases map to TRBD2. The CDR3 is made up of 17 amino acids. J was trimmed by 4 bases and V by 5 bases; bases with no gene match: 10. Germline CDR1 and CDR2: SGHTA and FQGNSA. Here the CDR3 DNA reads TGTGCCAGCAGCACGCGGATCCTAGCGGGAGGGTCAGATACGCAGTATTTT. Translating it yields CASSTRILAGGSDTQYF.

The V and J genes are TRBV30 and TRBJ2-1; D not resolved. Germline loops: CDR1 GTSNPN, CDR2 SVGIG (reference sequence). The CDR3 sequence is 12 residues long. The germline V and J ends were trimmed by 7 bases and 2 bases, with 9 bases remaining between them. In DNA form, the CDR3 reads TGTGCCTTTTCCCGAGCCTACAATGAGCAGTTCTTC. It yields the protein CAFSRAYNEQFF. The entire variable domain, with the rest obtained from reference TRBV30 and TRBJ2-1, is as follows: SQTIHQWPATLVQPVGSPLSLECTVEGTSNPNLYWYRQAAGRGLQLLFYSVGIGQISSEVPQNLSASRPQDRQFILSSKKLLLSDSGFYLCAFSRAYNEQFFGPGTRLTVL.

The chain joins TRBV7-2 to TRBJ2-2; D call uncertain. The germline CDR1 and CDR2 sequences are SGHTA and FQGNSA. V was shortened by 2 bases and J by 8 bases, with 3 bases between the two germline ends. The CDR3 totals 11 residues. The CDR3 nucleotides read TGTGCCAGCAGCTTAAGAGGGGAGCTGTTTTTT. It specifies CASSLRGELFF.

This clone was counted only a few times. The V and J genes are TRBV10-3 and TRBJ2-2; TRBD1 or TRBD2 may be the D gene (5 bases each). The CDR3 runs 15 residues. Deletions cut 3 bases from V and 1 base from J, with 9 bases between. The germline gives CDR1 ENHRY, CDR2 SYGVKD. CDR3 nucleotides: TGTGCCATCAGTGAATTGGGGGTGAACACCGGGGAGCTGTTTTTT. Residues: CAISELGVNTGELFF.

This chain links TRBV5-1 with TRBJ1-2; TRBD1 matches 7 bases. Germline assignment: CDR1 SGHRS and CDR2 YFSETQ. The CDR3 is made up of 17 amino acids. J lost 2 bases, V lost 2 bases, and 12 bases had no gene match. Here the CDR3 reads CASSFRGDRSTNYGYTF. CDR3 coding DNA: TGCGCCAGCAGCTTCCGAGGGGACAGATCAACCAACTATGGCTACACCTTC.

The V call is TRBV7-3, the J call TRBJ2-2, with 8 bases that match TRBD1. From germline, CDR1 is SGHTA and CDR2 FQGTGA. The J segment lost 4 bases and the V segment lost 2 bases, leaving 0 bases of the junction unmatched. The CDR3 totals 14 residues. CDR3 DNA: TGTGCCAGCAGCTTAGACAGGGGCACCGGGGAGCTGTTTTTT. Its protein is CASSLDRGTGELFF.

The V and J genes are TRBV7-9 and TRBJ2-1, with 7 bases that match TRBD1. Germline assignment: CDR1 SEHNR and CDR2 FQNEAQ (reference sequence). The CDR3 length is 13 residues. After removal of 11 bases from V and 4 bases from J, the junction contained 8 bases not matched to a gene. CDR3 coding DNA: TGTGCCTTTCCCGGGACAGCATACAATGAGCAGTTCTTC. This gives the protein CAFPGTAYNEQFF.

This chain links TRBV4-2 with TRBJ2-3; TRBD2 matches 8 bases. After removal of 3 bases from V and 2 bases from J, the junction contained 7 bases not matched to a gene. Germline CDR1 LGHNA, CDR2 YNFKEQ. The CDR3 has 16 residues. CDR3 sequence (DNA): TGTGCCAGCAGCCACAATAGCGGGAAGAACACAGATACGCAGTATTTT. Protein sequence: CASSHNSGKNTDTQYF.

The CDR3 nucleotides are TGTGCCAGCAGCTTGGGCTCTGGAAACACCATATATTTT. It codes for CASSLGSGNTIYF. V gene TRBV7-2 combines with J gene TRBJ1-3; D is undetermined. The V end was cut by 3 bases, the J end by 0 bases, with 3 bases between. The CDR3 is 13 amino acids. Germline V CDR1 and CDR2: SGHTA, FQGNSA.

This CDR3 reads CASSPGQGTEPQHF. CDR3 nucleotide sequence: TGTGCCAGCAGCCCGGGACAGGGCACCGAACCCCAGCATTTT. The chain carries TRBV4-2 and TRBJ1-5, with TRBD1 identical over 9 bases. Unmatched junction bases numbered 8, after V lost 4 bases and J lost 10 bases. The V gene's germline CDR1 is LGHNA and CDR2 YNFKEQ. The length of the CDR3 is 14 residues.

The J gene is TRBJ1-4, the V gene TRBV6-1; 9 bases line up with TRBD1. Germline CDR1 is MNHNS and CDR2 is SASEGT. The CDR3 length is 12 residues. Trimming took 6 bases from V and 7 from J; bases not matched to a gene: 0. The CDR3 is CASRTGGEKLFF. The CDR3 region has the DNA TGTGCCAGCAGGACAGGGGGTGAAAAACTGTTTTTT.

This clone occurred a few times. The V call is TRBV28, the J call TRBJ2-1; D remains unclear. CDR3 length equals 10 residues. Germline V CDR1 and CDR2: MDHEN, SYDVKM. V was cut by 9 bases and J by 13 bases, with 13 bases left in between. CDR3 sequence: CASQRVTQFF. The CDR3 DNA sequence: TGTGCCAGTCAACGCGTTACACAGTTCTTC. Variable domain in full (rest from reference TRBV28 and TRBJ2-1): DVKVTQSSRYLVKRTGEKVFLECVQDMDHENMFWYRQDPGLGLRLIYFSYDVKMKEKGDIPEGYSVSREKKERFSLILESASTNQTSMYLCASQRVTQFFGPGTRLTVL.

This clone was recorded a few times. The rearrangement joins TRBV30 to TRBJ1-5; D is possibly TRBD1 (6 bases). Germline lookup yields CDR1 GTSNPN and CDR2 SVGIG (reference sequence). V lost 5 bases and J 1 base, leaving 12 bases between the germline ends. This CDR3 is 14 amino acids long. The CDR3 bases are TGTGCCTGGGGGGCACAGGGAAGCAATCAGCCCCAGCATTTT. It specifies CAWGAQGSNQPQHF.

CDR3: CSVGLAYTGELFF. The CDR3, as DNA: TGCAGCGTCGGACTAGCCTACACCGGGGAGCTGTTTTTT. The chain has TRBV29-1 and TRBJ2-2; 8 bases map to TRBD2. This CDR3 is 13 amino acids long. The ends lost 6 bases at V and 3 bases at J; junction bases unmatched: 3. The germline gives CDR1 SQVTM, CDR2 ANQGSEA.

This clone was found a few times. This chain links TRBV19 with TRBJ2-5; D not certain. The CDR3 has 14 amino acids. Germline V CDR1 and CDR2: LNHDA, SQIVND (reference sequence). V was pared by 4 bases and J by 4 bases, with 13 bases between. DNA for the CDR3: TGTGCCAGTAGTAAAAACTGGGGTGCAGAGACCCAGTACTTC. This sequence encodes CASSKNWGAETQYF.